This T cell receptor (beta chain) appears in the sequencing data of a study of Ad26.COV2.S vaccination and SARS-CoV-2 variants. Looking at the study overall: The authors gave Ad26.COV2.S intramuscularly, either once or twice 56 days apart. Overall study results and limits: Breadth, reportedly substantial, characterized the spike-specific CD8+ and CD4+ T cell responses after vaccination.

The data were produced by immunoSEQ multiplex PCR, yet TCRdb's version contains in-frame clones alone and is incomplete. Found here are some 480,000 clones, around nine tenths of them singletons; the top ten hold around 13%. This clone was counted a single time. Its antigen remains unknown. The CDR3 spans 15 residues. V shed 0 bases and J shed 8 bases, with 13 bases lying between them. Germline CDR1 is LGHNA and CDR2 is YNFKEQ. The sample's treatment: roughly 18 received Ad26.COV2.S at low or high dose, single or two shots; several received placebo; per-sample allocation not given. Material that was analyzed had been drawn on day 63 after the first vaccine or placebo injection.

Sample: peripheral blood, taken in a trial of Ad26.COV2.S vaccine versus placebo. The sequence was obtained from a person between 18 and 65 years old who received the Ad26.COV2.S COVID-19 vaccine or a placebo. This rearrangement joins TRBV4-2 to TRBJ2-2; D gene ambiguous. The CDR3: CASSQDPTPSGELFF. In DNA, the CDR3 is TGTGCCAGCAGCCAAGATCCTACTCCGTCGGGGGAGCTGTTTTTT.